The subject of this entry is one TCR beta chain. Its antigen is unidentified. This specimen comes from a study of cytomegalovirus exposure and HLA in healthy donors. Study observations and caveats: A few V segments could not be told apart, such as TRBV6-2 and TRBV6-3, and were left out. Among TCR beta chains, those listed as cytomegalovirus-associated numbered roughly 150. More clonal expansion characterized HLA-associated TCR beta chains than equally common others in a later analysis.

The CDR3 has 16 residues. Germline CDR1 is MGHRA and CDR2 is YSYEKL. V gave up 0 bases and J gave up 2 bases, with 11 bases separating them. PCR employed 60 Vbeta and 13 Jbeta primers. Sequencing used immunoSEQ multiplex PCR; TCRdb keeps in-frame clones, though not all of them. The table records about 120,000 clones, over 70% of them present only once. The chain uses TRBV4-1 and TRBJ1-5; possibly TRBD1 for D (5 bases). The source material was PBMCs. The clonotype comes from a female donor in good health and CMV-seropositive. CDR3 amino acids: CASSQDMGRGNQPQHF. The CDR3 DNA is TGCGCCAGCAGCCAAGATATGGGGCGCGGCAATCAGCCCCAGCATTTT.